This T cell receptor (beta chain) was profiled in a study of cytomegalovirus exposure and HLA in healthy donors. Repertoires were generated with immunoSEQ multiplex PCR, while TCRdb's copy carries only in-frame clones and drops some. The sample has under 200,000 clones; 89% are singletons. CDR3 length equals 15 residues. Trimming took 3 bases from V and 6 from J, leaving 15 bases between them. The germline V gene encodes CDR1 SGHRS and CDR2 YFSETQ. The sequence was obtained from a man between 18 and 35 years old in good health and CMV-seropositive. The sequenced material came from PBMCs. The J gene is TRBJ1-4, the V gene TRBV5-1; D might be TRBD1 (6 bases). For the CDR3, the DNA is TGCGCCAGCAGCTGGGGTCAGGGGAGGGATGAAAAACTGTTTTTT. It translates to CASSWGQGRDEKLFF.